This T cell receptor (beta chain) was sequenced during a study of radiotherapy plus CTLA-4 blockade in lung cancer. With ipilimumab providing CTLA-4 blockade, focal radiation was administered to patients who had chemo-refractory metastatic non-small-cell lung cancer. Study-level points and caveats: How blood T cell clones changed early, along with interferon-beta, reportedly forecast response best.

Comments on this clone: Antigen: not known.

TCRdb keeps only in-frame clones here, not all; method: immunoSEQ multiplex PCR. The table includes 70,000 to 95,000 clones, 70% to 90% detected once. The sample consisted of peripheral blood, taken from a patient treated with radiotherapy plus ipilimumab. This clonotype was sampled from a human donor with non-small cell lung cancer that progressed on radiotherapy plus ipilimumab.

CDR3 in DNA: TGTGCCAGCAGTTACTCGGACGCGGACACCGGGGAGCTGTTTTTT. Residues: CASSYSDADTGELFF. The chain carries TRBV6-6 and TRBJ2-2; D is uncertain. Germline-derived CDR1 and CDR2 are MNHNY and SVGAGI (reference sequence). The length of the CDR3 is 15 residues. The ends were cut back, 0 bases at V and 3 bases at J, with 8 bases in the middle.